One sample yielded the 22 T cell receptor beta chains listed below, sequenced in a study of PD-1 blockade in mismatch repair-deficient tumors (dated by TCRdb to the late 2010s). Library generation was performed with the immunoSEQ multiplex PCR assay. Here the immuneACCESS table is served through TCRdb, limited to in-frame sequences with V and J called. Missing clones are a known gap in these copies; in checked studies unresolved V genes cover under half, and the rest lacks a known reason. The sample table lists 60,000 to 70,000 clones, around 89% of them with a count of one. The top ten clones comprise approximately 14% of the sample. Specimen: peripheral blood, collected 52 weeks after starting pembrolizumab. These receptors originate from an adult with mismatch repair-deficient cancer.

The genes are TRBV7-6 and TRBJ2-5; 11 bases are shared with TRBD2. Germline loops: CDR1 SGHVS, CDR2 FNYEAQ. The length of the CDR3 is 16 residues. The junction had 8 bases not matched to a gene; V was cut back by 5 bases and J by 3 bases. In DNA form, the CDR3 reads TGTGCCAGCAGCCCCGATAGCGGGAGGGTCAAAGAGACCCAGTACTTC. Amino acid sequence: CASSPDSGRVKETQYF.

This clone appeared once. The V call is TRBV7-8, the J call TRBJ1-4, with a possible D match to TRBD1 (6 bases). Germline V CDR1 and CDR2: SGHVS, FQNEAQ. This CDR3 is built from 15 residues. Trimming removed 1 base from V and 8 bases from J, with 14 bases in between. DNA of the CDR3: TGTGCCAGCAGCTTAGGACAAGGGGGTAACGAAAAACTGTTTTTT. Its translation is CASSLGQGGNEKLFF.

The chain employs TRBV18 and TRBJ2-7; D unresolved. Trimming left V 0 bases short and J 4 bases short, with 13 bases between. This CDR3 comprises 15 residues. CDR1 and CDR2 from the germline V gene are KGHSH and LQKENI. The CDR3 DNA reads TGTGCCAGCTCACCACCTTTGGCCCAACTTTACGAGCAGTACTTC. Amino acids: CASSPPLAQLYEQYF. Looking up the rest from reference TRBV18 and TRBJ2-7 gives the full variable domain: NAGVMQNPRHLVRRRGQEARLRCSPMKGHSHVYWYRQLPEEGLKFMVYLQKENIIDESGMPKERFSAEFPKEGPSILRIQQVVRGDSAAYFCASSPPLAQLYEQYFGPGTRLTVT.

V gene TRBV11-2 combines with J gene TRBJ2-7; TRBD1 aligns across 10 bases. Germline CDR1 reads SGHAT; CDR2 reads FQNNGV. V gave up 1 base and J gave up 6 bases; unmatched junction bases: 12. The CDR3 runs to 17 residues. The CDR3 region has the DNA TGTGCCAGCAGCTTAGGGGGACACCGGGACAGGGGCACCGAGCAGTACTTC. It encodes CASSLGGHRDRGTEQYF.

This chain uses TRBV27 with TRBJ2-1; 11 nucleotides line up with TRBD1. With V trimmed by 7 bases and J by 4 bases, 6 bases remained unmatched. CDR1 is MNHEY and CDR2 is SMNVEV in the germline V gene (reference sequence). CDR3 length: 15 residues. The CDR3 DNA reads as TGTGCCAGCACCCTCGGGACAGGGGGATACAATGAGCAGTTCTTC. It codes for CASTLGTGGYNEQFF.

The chain recombines TRBV28 with TRBJ2-6; 8 bases align to TRBD1. This CDR3 spans 15 amino acids. In germline, CDR1 is MDHEN, CDR2 SYDVKM. The V gene end was trimmed by 6 bases and the J gene end by 6 bases; junction bases not matched to a gene: 7. CDR3 sequence reads: CASSLGQASANVLTF. The CDR3 DNA reads TGTGCCAGCAGCCTGGGACAGGCTTCGGCCAACGTCCTGACTTTC.

Concerning this clone itself: A read error may account for a junction end that differs from germline. This chain joins TRBV11-3 and TRBJ1-1; unclear D gene. Germline lookup yields CDR1 SGHNT and CDR2 YENEEA. The CDR3 consists of 14 residues. The CDR3 sequence is CANSLAHLNTEAFF. The CDR3 DNA reads TGTGCCAACAGCTTAGCACATCTGAACACTGAAGCTTTCTTT.

V usage is TRBV27 and J usage is TRBJ1-1; D is ambiguous. The CDR3 has 15 amino acids. Trimming removed 3 bases at V and 4 bases at J, with 15 bases between. Germline V gives CDR1 MNHEY, CDR2 SMNVEV (reference sequence). DNA of the CDR3: TGTGCCAGCAGTTTTTTAGGTCGTCTGGGCACTGAAGCTTTCTTT. Encoded protein: CASSFLGRLGTEAFF.

This rearrangement joins TRBV5-5 to TRBJ1-5, with unresolved D. Trimming stripped 0 bases from V and 5 bases from J, with 6 bases between. The length of the CDR3 is 13 residues. Germline V CDR1 and CDR2: SGHKS, YYEKEE (reference sequence). Written as DNA, the CDR3 is TGTGCCAGCAGCTTGGGGTTGGATCAGCCCCAGCATTTT. Protein: CASSLGLDQPQHF.

This clone has a single count. The genes are TRBV5-6 and TRBJ2-7; 7 bases are shared with TRBD2. Germline CDR1 is SGHDT and CDR2 is YYEEEE. This CDR3 is built from 18 residues. The trim removed 3 bases at V and 2 bases at J, leaving 17 bases unmatched. The CDR3 loop is CASSSGPLGRGRPYEQYF. For the CDR3, the DNA is TGTGCCAGCAGCTCCGGGCCCTTAGGTCGCGGGAGACCCTACGAGCAGTACTTC.

This sequence joins TRBV4-3 and TRBJ2-3; the match to TRBD2 covers 9 bases. Germline V gene data show CDR1 as LGHNA and CDR2 as YSLEER. V lost 5 bases to trimming and J lost 4 bases; unmatched junction nucleotides: 13. This CDR3 spans 17 amino acids. CDR3 sequence reads: CASSVNLAGREADTQYF. The CDR3 bases are TGCGCCAGCAGCGTTAACCTAGCGGGAAGAGAGGCAGATACGCAGTATTTT.

This clone was picked up one time. CDR3 residues: CATLDTSGSRNTGELFF. The CDR3, as DNA: TGTGCCACCTTGGACACTAGCGGGAGTAGGAACACCGGGGAGCTGTTTTTT. The chain uses TRBV10-3 and TRBJ2-2, with 11 bases lining up with TRBD2. Germline CDR1 is ENHRY and CDR2 is SYGVKD. The trim removed 10 bases at V and 1 base at J, leaving 11 bases unmatched. The CDR3 consists of 17 residues.

This chain joins TRBV7-9 and TRBJ2-2, with D unresolved. Germline CDR1 SEHNR, CDR2 FQNEAQ (reference sequence). There are 13 residues in the CDR3. V lost 3 bases to trimming and J lost 6 bases, with 8 bases between them. The CDR3 DNA reads as TGTGCCAGCAGCTTGTCTAAGGCCGGGGAGCTGTTTTTT. It yields the protein CASSLSKAGELFF.

The genes are TRBV4-3 and TRBJ2-1; TRBD2 is a possible D gene (6 bases). CDR3 size: 16 residues. V gave up 5 bases and J gave up 3 bases, with 17 bases separating them. Germline V lookup: CDR1 LGHNA, CDR2 YSLEER. The CDR3 nucleotides read TGCGCCAGCAGCTCTACCGCCCGGGGGAGCTACAATGAGCAGTTCTTC. Protein sequence: CASSSTARGSYNEQFF.

This clone was seen a few times. The chain employs TRBV28 and TRBJ1-3, with TRBD1 as a possible D gene (5 bases). Trimming removed 5 bases at V and 0 bases at J, with 29 bases between. The CDR3 is 21 residues long. CDR1 is MDHEN and CDR2 is SYDVKM in the germline V gene. The CDR3 region is CASSPIAGDLTVSHSGNTIYF. For the CDR3, the DNA is TGTGCCAGCAGTCCCATAGCGGGGGACTTAACGGTCTCCCACTCTGGAAACACCATATATTTT.

V usage is TRBV6-5 and J usage is TRBJ2-1; D is undetermined. The CDR3 is 15 amino acids. CDR1 and CDR2 from the germline V gene are MNHEY and SVGAGI. Trimming pared 1 base from V and 0 bases from J, leaving 7 bases between. The CDR3 protein is CASSYLSYSYNEQFF. DNA for the CDR3: TGTGCCAGCAGTTACTTGTCTTACTCCTACAATGAGCAGTTCTTC.

The rearrangement joins TRBV27 to TRBJ2-7, with 9 bases that match TRBD2. The CDR3 contains 14 residues. Germline CDR1 MNHEY, CDR2 SMNVEV (reference sequence). V lost 5 bases to trimming and J lost 3 bases; unmatched junction nucleotides: 5. This CDR3 reads CASSPTTSGYEQYF. CDR3 nucleotides: TGTGCCAGCAGTCCGACGACTAGCGGCTACGAGCAGTACTTC.

V gene TRBV30 combines with J gene TRBJ2-4, with D perhaps matching TRBD2 (6 bases). V gave up 2 bases and J gave up 8 bases, with 13 bases separating them. Looked up from germline, CDR1 is GTSNPN and CDR2 is SVGIG (reference sequence). The CDR3 covers 13 residues. This chain's CDR3 is CAWSLGRDDIQYF. The CDR3 DNA is TGTGCCTGGAGTCTTGGGCGGGACGACATTCAGTACTTC.

The J gene is TRBJ1-1, the V gene TRBV27; D remains unclear. The CDR3 consists of 15 residues. Germline loops: CDR1 MNHEY, CDR2 SMNVEV (reference sequence). The V end was cut by 0 bases, the J end by 5 bases, with 13 bases between. The CDR3 is CASSLSTAGRTEAFF. The CDR3 bases are TGTGCCAGCAGTTTATCGACCGCCGGGAGGACTGAAGCTTTCTTT.

The chain employs TRBV5-1 and TRBJ1-2, with D possibly TRBD1 on 5 matching bases. Germline CDR1 is SGHRS and CDR2 is YFSETQ. This CDR3 contains 15 residues. The V and J ends lost 4 bases and 4 bases respectively, with 17 bases between them. The CDR3 protein is CASSRWAQGAYGYTF. The CDR3 DNA is TGCGCCAGCAGCCGTTGGGCTCAGGGTGCCTATGGCTACACCTTC.

This chain links TRBV2 with TRBJ2-7; TRBD2 agrees at 11 bases. The CDR3 has 14 residues. V gave up 4 bases and J gave up 4 bases; unmatched junction bases: 3. Germline V CDR1 and CDR2: SNHLY, FYNNEI. The CDR3 DNA is TGTGCCAGCAGTGGGGTAGCGGGAGGGTACGAGCAGTACTTC. Translation: CASSGVAGGYEQYF.

The rearrangement links TRBV7-9 to TRBJ2-7; 10 bases agree with TRBD1. CDR3 length: 15 residues. In germline, CDR1 is SEHNR, CDR2 FQNEAQ (reference sequence). V gave up 5 bases and J gave up 6 bases; unmatched junction bases: 10. The CDR3 DNA is TGTGCCAGCAGCGAACCGGACAGGGGGGACGGCGAGCAGTACTTC. Encoded protein: CASSEPDRGDGEQYF. Full variable domain (rest looked up from reference TRBV7-9 and TRBJ2-7): DTGVSQNPRHKITKRGQNVTFRCDPISEHNRLYWYRQTLGQGPEFLTYFQNEAQLEKSRLLSDRFSAERPKGSFSTLEIQRTEQGDSAMYLCASSEPDRGDGEQYFGPGTRLTVT.